This T cell receptor beta chain was identified during a study of cytomegalovirus exposure and HLA in healthy donors (dated by TCRdb to between 2016 and 2019). About the investigation overall: An earlier analysis of approximately 550 of the donors reported 250 to 350 Gb of sequence data and more than 90 million unique TCR beta sequences from 150 million to 200 million T cells. Both class I and class II loci were covered by HLA typing, at four-digit resolution. In the later analysis, no new phenotypic data were used to find candidate immune exposures; instead, reliance was placed on TCR beta sequences and their occurrence across donors. Of the roughly 400 genotyped donors, less than 85% were placed in the genetic ancestry cluster associated with self-reported Caucasian donors. Roughly 310 gigabases of sequencing data and 78 million or so unique TCR sequences were included in an early release covering over 600 HLA-typed donors. Typing coverage differed by locus: A, B, C, DRB1 and DQB1 were typed in about 620-640 donors, DQA1 in 522, DPA1 in nearly 610, and DPB1 in about 450. The study profiled the T cell repertoires of 500 to 800 subjects by immunosequencing and related them to cytomegalovirus serostatus. Several DR-DQ haplotypes were handled as single units for association and clustering, since linkage in the cohort was strong. Besides the first cohort of 550 to 750 subjects, a separate validation cohort made up of 120 different subjects was used. To predict cytomegalovirus infection status, the study combined high-throughput TCR immunosequencing, statistical association of individual TCRs with disease status, and machine learning. A later genetic analysis took genome-wide SNP genotypes for about 65% of the 666 donors and used that subset as a discovery cohort. Donor age, sex, ethnicity and CMV serostatus were compiled alongside the repertoire data. In a later analysis, previously published TCR beta repertoires from roughly 710 donors were re-analyzed and high-resolution HLA genotyping was added so that TCR occurrence patterns could be studied. Among about 370 genotyped donors of the cohort, an average of approximately 220,000 unique TCR beta nucleotide sequences was sequenced per donor, of which roughly 18% were non-productive. Every discovery cohort repertoire had been produced on one sequencing platform. The study aimed to test whether cataloging public T cell receptors could reveal signatures of past pathogen exposure. An earlier analysis of 500 to 650 of the donors applied high-throughput TCR beta sequencing to assess whether each TCR beta V gene segment acted as functional or pseudogenic.

The CDR3 numbers 15 residues from cysteine through phenylalanine. The read is trimmed to its CDR3 DNA, 45 bases read in frame from base 1. Here V drops 4 bases and J drops 3 bases, and the junction holds 5 bases not matched to any gene. CDR1 is given as SGHRS and CDR2 as YFSETQ, both from the germline V gene. With regard to this clone: It lacks a known antigen.

The cohort consisted of fewer than 700 healthy bone marrow donors. All cohort members were sampled while nominally healthy, although unrecorded immune exposures were likely present. The donor was CMV seronegative and belonged to the group of 380 or so seronegative cohort members. A peripheral blood sample was provided by each donor, and peripheral blood mononuclear cells were used for TCR beta sequencing. Genomic DNA was extracted from the blood cell samples with the Qiagen DNeasy Blood Extraction Kit. The protocol used for the library was the immunoSEQ multiplex PCR assay. For the multiplex PCR, a mixture combining 60 forward primers for TCR Vbeta segments and 13 reverse primers for TCR Jbeta segments was used. A multiplex PCR assay on genomic DNA amplified the CDR3 region of rearranged TCR beta genes. On the Illumina HiSeq System, the amplified TCR beta libraries were sequenced as 87-base-pair reads. The source study handled its data this way. A later analysis tallied roughly 80 million unique TCR beta chains across the 666 repertoires, and approximately 9.9 million of those chains were shared by two or more donors. A nearest-neighbor algorithm error-corrected the raw reads and collapsed the reads into unique sequences, merging closely related sequences to remove PCR and sequencing errors. CDR3 sequences were aligned to IMGT reference sequences to assign V, D and J gene segments. For a sequence to be retained, a match of at least six nucleotides was required to both a V gene segment and a J gene segment. Rearrangements were classified as productive when the CDR3 lacked stop codons and remained in frame with V and J, and all other rearrangements were classified as non-productive. Following IMGT convention, CDR3 was defined as the stretch from the second conserved V-encoded cysteine to the conserved J-encoded phenylalanine. In an earlier analysis of around 640 of the donors, sequences lacking an unambiguous match to a single V gene segment were excluded. An earlier analysis of approximately 590 of the donors called V segments functional above 56.7% productive rearrangements and segregating when the between-donor standard deviation exceeded 5%. A statistical classification framework was built to diagnose cytomegalovirus status from the catalog of TCR beta chain sequences. A later analysis assigned V and J genes by comparing TCR nucleotide sequences with IMGT/GENE-DB human TR gene sequences. Using the TCRdist pipeline, a later analysis assigned CDR3 sequences along with most-parsimonious VDJ recombination scenarios. A later analysis defined each TCR beta chain by its CDR3 amino acid sequence plus V-gene family, and excluded reads lacking a unique V-gene family. As a way to deal with suspected cross-contamination and a sequencing artifact, a later analysis dropped 500 to 700 nucleotide sequences that were highly shared and had low generation probability. For each public chain, a later analysis derived a clonal expansion index from normalized ranks of inferred template counts within each repertoire. A later analysis computed generation probabilities with a VDJ recombination model fitted to out-of-frame rearrangements, and checked the results against IGoR. In a later analysis, TCR-TCR, TCR-HLA and TCR-CMV co-occurrence was scored with hypergeometric tests, and a repertoire-size bias correction was applied to TCR pairs. False discovery rates were estimated in a later analysis by permuting HLA or CMV assignments 20 times. A later analysis grouped co-occurring TCRs with DBSCAN, adding TCRdist sequence similarity when clustering within HLA-allele-positive subsets. Co-occurrence clustering excluded repertoires with fewer than 30,000 or more than 120,000 public chains, plus five with anomalous nucleotide sharing. TCRdb's version of the immuneACCESS table is confined to in-frame rearrangements and falls short of the full clone set. An unresolved V gene accounts for under half of the shortfall where checked; the remainder is of unknown origin. V and J calls and clone size are copied from that table; D and trimming were computed from the DNA. The data table for this sample lists about 39,000 clones. The top ten hold more than 3% of the sample.

Points the paper makes about the study in general: HLA typing was unavailable for some donors at each locus, so association tests used only the typed subset. In a later analysis, HLA-associated TCR beta chains showed more clonal expansion and lower generation probabilities than non-associated chains that were equally common. An association between a missense DCLRE1C variant and V-gene and J-gene trimming of TCR beta chains was found in a later genetic analysis and replicated in an independent cohort. In a later analysis, the rate of TCR association differed among HLA loci, with DRB1 alleles having the most associated TCRs and HLA-C alleles having the fewest. A later analysis reported that several top co-occurrence clusters appeared linked to parvovirus B19, influenza, CMV and Epstein-Barr virus. In a later analysis, some 18,000 TCR beta sequences were associated with specific HLA alleles at a false discovery rate of 0.05. While some public TCRs were present in many individuals, most TCR sequences turned up only very rarely across donors. CMV serostatus was the only immune exposure information available for the cohort. In vitro tests confirmed that a few of the cytomegalovirus-associated TCR beta chains recognize cytomegalovirus antigens. Linkage disequilibrium might explain the correlated functional status among segregating V segments, but an unknown experimental factor could not be excluded. A further reported finding was that TCR beta sequences accurately predicted the HLA-A and HLA-B alleles for most subjects in the first cohort. In this cohort, only TCR beta chains were sequenced, and detectable features were limited by the absence of alpha or paired-chain data. Strong co-occurrence of HLA alleles, especially DR and DQ, made assigning TCR associations to individual alleles difficult. The study listed approximately 150 TCR beta chains as associated with cytomegalovirus. The earlier analysis of approximately 540 of the donors excluded over 15 rarely observed V segments, including chromosome 9 orphons, because counts were too low. The authors suggested that the approach could potentially be extended to other disease states and immunological phenotypes. Presence/absence analyses assumed roughly uniform sequencing depth across donors, an assumption that may not hold. Some IMGT-functional V segments, including TRBV6-2 and TRBV6-3, could not be distinguished by the 87-base-pair reads and were therefore excluded. A cluster of highly shared sequence variants was judged likely to represent a technical artifact of the sequencing pipeline. The classifier was reported to diagnose cytomegalovirus status with high specificity and sensitivity in both the original cohort and the validation cohort. In a later genetic analysis, fewer N-insertions in productive TCRs were reported among donors in an Asian-associated ancestry cluster than the roughly 700-donor mean. In an earlier analysis of 587 of the donors, most TCR beta V segments appeared in productive rearrangements about 87% or about 30% of the time, broadly matching IMGT annotations. According to a later analysis, most CMV-associated TCR beta chains appeared to be HLA-restricted, and the HLA associations seemed to be driven largely by CMV exposure.

Sample: PBMCs. This sequence uses TRBV5-1 and TRBJ1-4, with 8 bases in between that match TRBD1. This TCR derives from a male donor in good health and CMV-seronegative. The CDR3 is CASSLGQGPNEKLFF. The DNA sequence is TGCGCCAGCAGCCTTGGACAGGGCCCTAATGAAAAACTGTTTTTT.